This note documents a single TCR beta chain sequence. Assay used: immunoSEQ multiplex PCR; TCRdb lists only in-frame clones, some missing. The sample shows about 45,000 clones, roughly 87% of them seen only once. Germline CDR1 LNHNV, CDR2 YYDKDF (reference sequence). There are 14 residues in the CDR3. Trimming left V 0 bases short and J 4 bases short, with 7 bases between. This sample was included in a study of blood T cell repertoires in COVID-19. The receptor comes from a woman older than 75 with active COVID-19. The J gene is TRBJ1-5, the V gene TRBV15, with D perhaps TRBD1 (5 bases). Source material: peripheral blood. CDR3 sequence (DNA): TGTGCCACCAGCAGAGATCAGGGTAATCAGCCCCAGCATTTT. Translation gives CATSRDQGNQPQHF. The whole variable domain, filled in from reference TRBV15 and TRBJ1-5, reads DAMVIQNPRYQVTQFGKPVTLSCSQTLNHNVMYWYQQKSSQAPKLLFHYYDKDFNNEADTPDNFQSRRPNTSFCFLDIRSPGLGDTAMYLCATSRDQGNQPQHFGDGTRLSIL.